This T cell receptor (beta chain) was sequenced in a study of identical twins. The CDR3 contains 12 residues. V dropped 3 bases and J dropped 6 bases, with 9 bases sitting between them. Through template switching, a universal primer site was introduced, and the cDNA contained unique molecular identifiers. TCRdb reprocessed the 5' RACE reads via MiXCR and lists one record per CDR3 protein. The sample records 200,000 to 250,000 distinct CDR3 sequences, 9.5% to 15% being singletons. Comments on this clonotype: Its specificity is unknown.

Overall study results and limits: Twins' excess sharing was less marked for out-of-frame beta sequences. Sequences that were out-of-frame, alpha and twin-shared displayed an excess of low generation probability.

The same sample was also studied in work on yellow fever vaccine responses in identical twins.

The chain recombines TRBV12-3 or TRBV12-4 with TRBJ2-7; D gene unclear. Material for sequencing was memory (CD45RO+) T cells sorted from blood. This receptor was identified in a woman aged 18-29 years in good health. CDR3 DNA: TGTGCCAGCAGTTTCGGACGGACCGAGCAGTACTTC. Translation: CASSFGRTEQYF.